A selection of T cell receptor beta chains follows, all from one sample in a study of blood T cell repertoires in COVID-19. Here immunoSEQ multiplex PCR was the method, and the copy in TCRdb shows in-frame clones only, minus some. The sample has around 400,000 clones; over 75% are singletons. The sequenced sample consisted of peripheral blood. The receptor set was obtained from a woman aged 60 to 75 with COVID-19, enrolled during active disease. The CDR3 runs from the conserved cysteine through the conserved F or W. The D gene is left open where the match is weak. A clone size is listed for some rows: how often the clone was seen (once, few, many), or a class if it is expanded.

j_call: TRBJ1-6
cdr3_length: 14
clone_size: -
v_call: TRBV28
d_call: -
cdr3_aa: CASSLDKGLTPLHF
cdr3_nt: TGTGCCAGCAGTTTGGACAAGGGGTTAACACCCCTCCACTTT

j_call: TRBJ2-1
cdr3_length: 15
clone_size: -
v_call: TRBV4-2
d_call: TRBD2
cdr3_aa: CASSQEGTTYNEQFF
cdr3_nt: TGTGCCAGCAGCCAAGAAGGGACTACGTACAATGAGCAGTTCTTC

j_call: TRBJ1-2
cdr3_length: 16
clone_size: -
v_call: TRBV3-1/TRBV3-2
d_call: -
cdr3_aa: CASSQAGLTSNYGYTF
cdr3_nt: TGTGCCAGCAGCCAAGCGGGTCTTACAAGTAACTATGGCTACACCTTC

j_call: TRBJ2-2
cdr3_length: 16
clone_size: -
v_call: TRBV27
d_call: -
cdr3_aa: CASSSHDRGLTGELFF
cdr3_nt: TGTGCCAGCAGTTCCCACGACAGGGGACTAACCGGGGAGCTGTTTTTT

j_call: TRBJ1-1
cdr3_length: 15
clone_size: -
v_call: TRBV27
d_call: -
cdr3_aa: CASSFTGRIGTEAFF
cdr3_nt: TGTGCCAGCAGTTTTACAGGAAGGATAGGGACTGAAGCTTTCTTT

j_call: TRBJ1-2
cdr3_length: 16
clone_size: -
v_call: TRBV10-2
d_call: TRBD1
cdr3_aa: CASRSGQGSSKDGYTF
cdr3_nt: TGCGCCAGCAGGTCGGGACAGGGATCAAGTAAGGATGGCTACACCTTC

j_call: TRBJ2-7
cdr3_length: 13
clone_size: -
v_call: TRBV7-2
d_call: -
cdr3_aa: CASSLGLWAEQYF
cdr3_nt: TGTGCCAGCAGCTTAGGGTTATGGGCCGAGCAGTACTTC

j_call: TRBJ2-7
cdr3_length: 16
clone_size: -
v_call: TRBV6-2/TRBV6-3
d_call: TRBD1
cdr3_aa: CASSYSGTGDFYEQYF
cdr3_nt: TGTGCCAGCAGTTACTCCGGGACAGGGGACTTCTACGAGCAGTACTTC

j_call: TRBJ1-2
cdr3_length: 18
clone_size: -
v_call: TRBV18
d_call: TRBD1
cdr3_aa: CASSPLGTGYTSSYGYTF
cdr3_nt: TGTGCCAGCTCACCACTCGGGACAGGGTATACCTCGAGCTATGGCTACACCTTC

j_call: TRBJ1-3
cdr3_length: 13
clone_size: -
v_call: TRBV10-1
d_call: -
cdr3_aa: CASGDITGNTIYF
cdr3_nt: TGCGCCAGTGGGGACATCACTGGAAACACCATATATTTT

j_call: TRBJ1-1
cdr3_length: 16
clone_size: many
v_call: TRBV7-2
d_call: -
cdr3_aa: CASSLVFGGRNGEAFF
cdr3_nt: TGTGCCAGCAGCTTAGTTTTTGGGGGCCGTAACGGTGAAGCTTTCTTT

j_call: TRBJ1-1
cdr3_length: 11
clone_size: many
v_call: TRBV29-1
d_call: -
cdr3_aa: CSVDYGAEAFF
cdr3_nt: TGCAGCGTTGACTACGGGGCTGAAGCTTTCTTT

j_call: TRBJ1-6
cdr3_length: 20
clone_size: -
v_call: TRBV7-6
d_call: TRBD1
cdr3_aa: CASSLAGTGLPSRYNSPLHF
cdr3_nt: TGTGCCAGCAGCTTGGCCGGGACAGGTCTTCCTTCGCGATATAATTCACCCCTCCACTTT

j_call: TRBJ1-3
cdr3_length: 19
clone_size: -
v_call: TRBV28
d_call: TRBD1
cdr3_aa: CASSFSLGTGSNSGNTIYF
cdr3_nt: TGTGCCAGCAGTTTTTCCCTCGGGACAGGGTCTAACTCTGGAAACACCATATATTTT

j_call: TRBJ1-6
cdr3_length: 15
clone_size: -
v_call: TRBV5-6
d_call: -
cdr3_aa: CASSLDRNNHSPLHF
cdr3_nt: TGTGCCAGCAGCTTGGACAGGAACAATCATTCACCCCTCCACTTT

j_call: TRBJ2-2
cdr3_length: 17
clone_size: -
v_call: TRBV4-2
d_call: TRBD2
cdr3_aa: CASSQDTTGGPTGELFF
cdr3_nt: TGTGCCAGCAGCCAAGATACGACGGGGGGGCCCACCGGGGAGCTGTTTTTT

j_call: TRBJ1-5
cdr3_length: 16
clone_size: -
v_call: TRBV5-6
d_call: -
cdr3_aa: CASSFYSGVPRQPQHF
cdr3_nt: TGTGCCAGCAGCTTTTACTCCGGGGTTCCTCGGCAGCCCCAGCATTTT

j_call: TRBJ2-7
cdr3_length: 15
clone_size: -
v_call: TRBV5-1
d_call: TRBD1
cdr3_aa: CASSPAGQGPYEQYF
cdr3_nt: TGCGCCAGCAGCCCAGCGGGACAGGGACCCTACGAGCAGTACTTC

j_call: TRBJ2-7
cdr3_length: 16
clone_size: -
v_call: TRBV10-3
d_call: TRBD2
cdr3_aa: CAISESGSGGNYEQYF
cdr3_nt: TGTGCCATCAGTGAGTCGGGTAGCGGGGGGAACTACGAGCAGTACTTC

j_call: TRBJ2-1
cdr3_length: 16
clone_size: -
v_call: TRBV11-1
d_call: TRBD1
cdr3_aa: CASSHGQGATWNEQFF
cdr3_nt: TGTGCCAGCAGCCACGGACAGGGGGCAACGTGGAATGAGCAGTTCTTC

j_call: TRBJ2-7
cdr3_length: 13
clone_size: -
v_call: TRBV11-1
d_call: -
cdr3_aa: CASSLTESYEQYF
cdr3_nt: TGTGCCAGCAGCTTAACTGAATCCTACGAGCAGTACTTC

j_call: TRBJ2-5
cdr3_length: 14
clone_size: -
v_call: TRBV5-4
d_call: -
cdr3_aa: CASSLVGRQETQYF
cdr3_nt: TGTGCCAGCAGCTTGGTAGGGAGACAAGAGACCCAGTACTTC

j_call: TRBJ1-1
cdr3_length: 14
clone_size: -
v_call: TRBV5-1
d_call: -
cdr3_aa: CASSLAGVRAEAFF
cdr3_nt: TGCGCCAGCAGCTTAGCGGGGGTCAGGGCTGAAGCTTTCTTT

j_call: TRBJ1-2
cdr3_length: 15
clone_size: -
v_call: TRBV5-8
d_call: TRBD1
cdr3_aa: CASSYRDSLNYGYTF
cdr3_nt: TGTGCCAGCAGCTACCGGGACAGCCTTAACTATGGCTACACCTTC

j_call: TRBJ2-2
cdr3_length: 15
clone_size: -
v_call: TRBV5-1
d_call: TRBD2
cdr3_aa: CASSPGTSGSGELFF
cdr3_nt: TGCGCCAGCAGCCCCGGGACTAGCGGTTCCGGGGAGCTGTTTTTT

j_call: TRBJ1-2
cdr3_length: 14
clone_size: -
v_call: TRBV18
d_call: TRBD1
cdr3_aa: CASSPGQGAYGYTF
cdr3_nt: TGTGCCAGCTCACCGGGACAGGGGGCCTATGGCTACACCTTC

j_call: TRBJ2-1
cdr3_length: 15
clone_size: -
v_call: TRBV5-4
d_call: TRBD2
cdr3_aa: CATLFGGDLNNEQFF
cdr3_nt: TGTGCCACCCTATTTGGGGGGGACCTTAACAATGAGCAGTTCTTC

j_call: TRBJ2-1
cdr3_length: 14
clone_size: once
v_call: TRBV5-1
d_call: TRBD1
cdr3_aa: CASSLGQGVDEQFF
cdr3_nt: TGCGCCAGCAGCTTGGGACAGGGAGTCGATGAGCAGTTCTTC

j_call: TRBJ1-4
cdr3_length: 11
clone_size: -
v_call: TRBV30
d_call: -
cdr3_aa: CAWIEQEKLFF
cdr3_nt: TGTGCCTGGATAGAACAGGAAAAACTGTTTTTT

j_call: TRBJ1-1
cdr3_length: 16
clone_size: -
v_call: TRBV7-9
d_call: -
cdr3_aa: CASSLVGRASNTEAFF
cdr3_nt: TGTGCCAGCAGCTTAGTAGGCAGGGCTTCAAACACTGAAGCTTTCTTT

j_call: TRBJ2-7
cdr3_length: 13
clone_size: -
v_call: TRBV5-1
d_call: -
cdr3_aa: CASSPGTTYEQYF
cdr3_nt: TGCGCCAGCAGCCCGGGAACCACCTACGAGCAGTACTTC

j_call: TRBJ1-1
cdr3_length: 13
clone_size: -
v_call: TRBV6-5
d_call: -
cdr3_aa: CASSYEVNTEAFF
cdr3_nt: TGTGCCAGCAGTTACGAGGTCAACACTGAAGCTTTCTTT

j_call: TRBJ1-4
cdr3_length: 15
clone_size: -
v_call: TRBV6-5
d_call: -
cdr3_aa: CASSLDRTRGEKLFF
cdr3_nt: TGTGCCAGCAGCCTTGACAGGACAAGGGGTGAAAAACTGTTTTTT

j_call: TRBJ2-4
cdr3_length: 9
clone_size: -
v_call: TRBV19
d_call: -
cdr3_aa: CASGAGQYF
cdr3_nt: TGTGCCAGTGGGGCAGGACAGTACTTC

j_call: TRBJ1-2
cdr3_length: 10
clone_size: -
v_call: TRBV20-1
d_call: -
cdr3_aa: CSQGHDGYTF
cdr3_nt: TGCAGTCAGGGTCATGATGGCTACACCTTC

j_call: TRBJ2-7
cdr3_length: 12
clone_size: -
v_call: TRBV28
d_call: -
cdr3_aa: CATTSGLAEQYF
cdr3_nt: TGTGCCACTACCTCAGGGTTGGCCGAGCAGTACTTC

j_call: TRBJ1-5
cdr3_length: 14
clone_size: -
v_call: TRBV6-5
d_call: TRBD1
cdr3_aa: CASRRTGESQPQHF
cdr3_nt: TGTGCCAGCAGGAGGACAGGGGAAAGTCAGCCCCAGCATTTT

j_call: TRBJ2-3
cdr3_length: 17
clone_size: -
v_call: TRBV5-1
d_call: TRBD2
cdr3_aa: CASSFLRTSGVPNTQYF
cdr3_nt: TGCGCCAGCAGCTTTCTACGTACTAGCGGGGTACCTAATACGCAGTATTTT

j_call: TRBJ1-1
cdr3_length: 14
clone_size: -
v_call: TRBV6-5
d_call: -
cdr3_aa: CASSSPGGVTEAFF
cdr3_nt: TGTGCCAGCAGTTCCCCCGGCGGGGTCACTGAAGCTTTCTTT

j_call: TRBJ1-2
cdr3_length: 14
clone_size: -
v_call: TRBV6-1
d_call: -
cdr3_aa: CASSDGQGLKGYTF
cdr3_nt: TGTGCCAGCAGTGACGGGCAGGGCCTAAAAGGCTACACCTTC

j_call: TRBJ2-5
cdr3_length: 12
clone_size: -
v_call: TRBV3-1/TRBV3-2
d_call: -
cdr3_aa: CASSPPSITQYF
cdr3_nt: TGTGCCAGCAGCCCCCCGTCTATTACCCAGTACTTC

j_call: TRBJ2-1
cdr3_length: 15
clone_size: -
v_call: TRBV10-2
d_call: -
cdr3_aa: CASSEWKGGYNEQFF
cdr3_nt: TGCGCCAGCAGTGAGTGGAAAGGGGGATACAATGAGCAGTTCTTC

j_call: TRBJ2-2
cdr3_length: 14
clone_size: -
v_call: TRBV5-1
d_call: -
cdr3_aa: CASSLSGSSGELFF
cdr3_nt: TGCGCCAGCAGCTTGTCAGGGTCCTCCGGGGAGCTGTTTTTT

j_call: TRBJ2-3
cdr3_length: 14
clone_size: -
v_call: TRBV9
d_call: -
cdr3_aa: CASSATNLGDTQYF
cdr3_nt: TGTGCCAGCAGCGCAACAAACCTAGGAGATACGCAGTATTTT

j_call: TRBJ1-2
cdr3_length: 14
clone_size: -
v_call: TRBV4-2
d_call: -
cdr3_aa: CASSQDRQVYGYTF
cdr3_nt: TGTGCCAGCAGCCAAGATCGGCAGGTCTATGGCTACACCTTC

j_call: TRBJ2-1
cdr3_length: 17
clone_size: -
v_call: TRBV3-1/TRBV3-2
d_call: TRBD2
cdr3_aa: CASSQAGLAGKNNEQFF
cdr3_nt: TGTGCCAGCAGCCAAGCGGGACTAGCGGGGAAAAACAATGAGCAGTTCTTC

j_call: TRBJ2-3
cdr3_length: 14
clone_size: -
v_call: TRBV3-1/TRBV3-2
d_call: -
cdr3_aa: CASSPRRRTDTQYF
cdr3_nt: TGTGCCAGCAGCCCCAGGAGGCGCACAGATACGCAGTATTTT

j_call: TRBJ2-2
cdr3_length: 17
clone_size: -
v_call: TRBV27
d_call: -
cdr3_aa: CASSLSGTPLGTGELFF
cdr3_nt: TGTGCCAGCAGTTTATCCGGGACACCCCTTGGGACCGGGGAGCTGTTTTTT

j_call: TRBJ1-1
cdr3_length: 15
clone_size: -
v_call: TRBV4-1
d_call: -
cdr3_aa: CASSQVPGVFTEAFF
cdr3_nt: TGCGCCAGCAGCCAAGTCCCAGGGGTCTTCACTGAAGCTTTCTTT

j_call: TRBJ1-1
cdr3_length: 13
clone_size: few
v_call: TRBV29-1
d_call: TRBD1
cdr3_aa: CSAETGGRTEAFF
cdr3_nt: TGCAGCGCCGAGACAGGGGGAAGAACTGAAGCTTTCTTT

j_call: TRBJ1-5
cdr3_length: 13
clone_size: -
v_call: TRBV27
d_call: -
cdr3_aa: CASKMSANQPQHF
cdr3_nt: TGTGCCAGCAAGATGAGTGCCAATCAGCCCCAGCATTTT

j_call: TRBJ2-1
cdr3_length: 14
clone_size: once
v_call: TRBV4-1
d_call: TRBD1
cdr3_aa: CASSQETTGHEQFF
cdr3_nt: TGCGCCAGCAGCCAAGAGACGACAGGGCATGAGCAGTTCTTC

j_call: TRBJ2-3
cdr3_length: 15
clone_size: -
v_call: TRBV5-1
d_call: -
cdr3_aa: CASSLGTFSTDTQYF
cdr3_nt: TGCGCCAGCAGCTTGGGGACATTTAGCACAGATACGCAGTATTTT